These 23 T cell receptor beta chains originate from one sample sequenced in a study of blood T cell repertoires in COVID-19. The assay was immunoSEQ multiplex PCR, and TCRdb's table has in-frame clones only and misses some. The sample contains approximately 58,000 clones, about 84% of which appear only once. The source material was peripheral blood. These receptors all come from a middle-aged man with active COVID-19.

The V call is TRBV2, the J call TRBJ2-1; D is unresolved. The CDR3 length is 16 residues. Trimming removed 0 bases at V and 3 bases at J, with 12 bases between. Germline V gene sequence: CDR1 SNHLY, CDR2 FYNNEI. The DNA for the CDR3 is TGTGCCAGCAGTGAAGCGGCAGGCCCTCACTACAATGAGCAGTTCTTC. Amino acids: CASSEAAGPHYNEQFF.

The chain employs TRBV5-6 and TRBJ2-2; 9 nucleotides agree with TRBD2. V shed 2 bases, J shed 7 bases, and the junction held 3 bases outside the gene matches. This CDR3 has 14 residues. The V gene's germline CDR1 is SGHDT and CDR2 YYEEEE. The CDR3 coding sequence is TGTGCCAGCAGCTTCGGGACTAGCTTCGGGGAGCTGTTTTTT. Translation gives CASSFGTSFGELFF. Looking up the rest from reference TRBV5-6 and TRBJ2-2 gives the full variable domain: DAGVTQSPTHLIKTRGQQVTLRCSPKSGHDTVSWYQQALGQGPQFIFQYYEEEERQRGNFPDRFSGHQFPNYSSELNVNALLLGDSALYLCASSFGTSFGELFFGEGSRLTVL.

The CDR3: CAISSQAGVEETQYF. In DNA, the CDR3 is TGTGCCATCAGTAGCCAGGCGGGGGTCGAGGAGACCCAGTACTTC. V and J are TRBV10-3 and TRBJ2-5, with 7 bases lining up with TRBD2. Germline-derived CDR1 and CDR2 are ENHRY and SYGVKD. This CDR3 spans 15 amino acids. The V and J ends lost 5 bases and 5 bases, in that order; junction bases with no gene match: 11.

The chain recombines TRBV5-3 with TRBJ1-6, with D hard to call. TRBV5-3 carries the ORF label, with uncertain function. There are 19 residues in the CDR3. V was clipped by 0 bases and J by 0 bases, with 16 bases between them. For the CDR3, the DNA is TGTGCCAGAAGCTTGGGGCTTAGTAGCATAAGCTCCTATAATTCACCCCTCCACTTT. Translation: CARSLGLSSISSYNSPLHF.

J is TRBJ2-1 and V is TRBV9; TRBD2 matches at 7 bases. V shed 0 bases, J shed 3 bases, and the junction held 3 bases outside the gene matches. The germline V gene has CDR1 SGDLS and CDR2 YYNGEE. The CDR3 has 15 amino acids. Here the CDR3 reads CASSVVGTNYNEQFF. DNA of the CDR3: TGTGCCAGCAGCGTAGTGGGGACTAACTACAATGAGCAGTTCTTC.

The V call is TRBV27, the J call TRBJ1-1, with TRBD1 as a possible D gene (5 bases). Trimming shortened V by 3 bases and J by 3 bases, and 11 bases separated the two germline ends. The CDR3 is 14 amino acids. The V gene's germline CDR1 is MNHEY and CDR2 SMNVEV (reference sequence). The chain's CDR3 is CASSFFRDDTEAFF. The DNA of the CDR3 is TGTGCCAGCAGTTTTTTCAGGGATGACACTGAAGCTTTCTTT.

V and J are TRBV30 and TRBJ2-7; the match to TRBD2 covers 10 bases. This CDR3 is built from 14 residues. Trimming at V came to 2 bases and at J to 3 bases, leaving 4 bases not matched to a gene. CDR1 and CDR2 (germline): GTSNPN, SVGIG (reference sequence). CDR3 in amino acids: CAWSRLAGVYEQYF. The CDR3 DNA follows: TGTGCCTGGAGTAGGCTAGCGGGAGTCTACGAGCAGTACTTC.

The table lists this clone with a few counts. As DNA, the CDR3 is TGCGCCAGCGGGCCGCCCGTTAACTATGGCTACACCTTC. Translation gives CASGPPVNYGYTF. The chain uses TRBV10-1 and TRBJ1-2; no clear D gene. The ends were cut back, 8 bases at V and 1 base at J, with 11 bases in the middle. This CDR3 has 13 amino acids. Germline V gene lookup returns CDR1 WNHNN and CDR2 SYGVQD (reference sequence).

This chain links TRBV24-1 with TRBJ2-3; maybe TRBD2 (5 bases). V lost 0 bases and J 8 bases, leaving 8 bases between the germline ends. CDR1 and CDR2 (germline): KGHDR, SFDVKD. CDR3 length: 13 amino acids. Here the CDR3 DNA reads TGTGCCACCAGTGATTTGACTGAGGGTACGCAGTATTTT. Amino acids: CATSDLTEGTQYF.

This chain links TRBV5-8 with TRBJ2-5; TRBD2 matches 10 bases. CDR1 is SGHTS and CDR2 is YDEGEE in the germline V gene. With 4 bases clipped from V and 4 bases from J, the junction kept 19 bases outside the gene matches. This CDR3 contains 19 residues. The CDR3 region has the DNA TGTGCCAGCAGCCGCCGGGGGGCTCGGCCTAGCGGGAGAGGAGAGACCCAGTACTTC. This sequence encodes CASSRRGARPSGRGETQYF.

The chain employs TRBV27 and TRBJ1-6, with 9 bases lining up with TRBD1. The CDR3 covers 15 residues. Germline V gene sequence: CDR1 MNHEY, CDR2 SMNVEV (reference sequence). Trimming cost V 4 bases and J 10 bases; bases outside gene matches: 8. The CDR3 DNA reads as TGTGCCAGCAGTTCCCGACAGGGGGTGAGGTCACCCCTCCACTTT. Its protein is CASSSRQGVRSPLHF.

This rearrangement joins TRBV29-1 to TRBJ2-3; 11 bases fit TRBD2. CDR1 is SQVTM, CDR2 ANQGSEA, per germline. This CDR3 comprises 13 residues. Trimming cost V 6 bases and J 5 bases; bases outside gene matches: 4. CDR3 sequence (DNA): TGCAGCGTAGCCGGGACTAGCGGAGATACGCAGTATTTT. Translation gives CSVAGTSGDTQYF.

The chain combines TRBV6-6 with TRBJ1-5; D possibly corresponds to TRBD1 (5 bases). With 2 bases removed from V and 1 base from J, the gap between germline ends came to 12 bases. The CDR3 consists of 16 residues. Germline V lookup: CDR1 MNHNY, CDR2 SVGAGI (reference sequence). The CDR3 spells CASSYGAQESNQPQHF. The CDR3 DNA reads TGTGCCAGCAGTTACGGGGCACAGGAGAGCAATCAGCCCCAGCATTTT.

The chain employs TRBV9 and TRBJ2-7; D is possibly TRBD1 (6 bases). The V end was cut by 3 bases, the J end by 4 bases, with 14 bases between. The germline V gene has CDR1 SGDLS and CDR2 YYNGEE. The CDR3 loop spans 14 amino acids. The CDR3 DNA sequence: TGTGCCAGCAGCGAGGGGGTACAGGGTTACGAGCAGTACTTC. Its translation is CASSEGVQGYEQYF.

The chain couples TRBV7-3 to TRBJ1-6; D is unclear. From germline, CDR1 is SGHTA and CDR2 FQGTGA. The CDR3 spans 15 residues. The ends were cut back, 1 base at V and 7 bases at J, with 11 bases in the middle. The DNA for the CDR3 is TGTGCCAGCAGCTTAAGGGAGCCTACAAATTCACCCCTCCACTTT. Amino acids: CASSLREPTNSPLHF.

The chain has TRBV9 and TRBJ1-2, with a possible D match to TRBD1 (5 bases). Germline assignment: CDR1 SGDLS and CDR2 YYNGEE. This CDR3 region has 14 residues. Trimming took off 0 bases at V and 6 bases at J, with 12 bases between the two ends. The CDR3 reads CASSVEWGGDGYTF. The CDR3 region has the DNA TGTGCCAGCAGCGTAGAATGGGGGGGAGATGGCTACACCTTC.

The CDR3 here is CSVDRTGWQNEQFF. CDR3 coding DNA: TGCAGCGTTGACAGGACAGGGTGGCAAAATGAGCAGTTCTTC. The V gene is TRBV29-1, the J gene TRBJ2-1; TRBD1 matches 8 bases. V shed 3 bases and J 7 bases; nucleotides not matched to a gene: 8. The CDR3 runs 14 residues. Germline loops: CDR1 SQVTM, CDR2 ANQGSEA.

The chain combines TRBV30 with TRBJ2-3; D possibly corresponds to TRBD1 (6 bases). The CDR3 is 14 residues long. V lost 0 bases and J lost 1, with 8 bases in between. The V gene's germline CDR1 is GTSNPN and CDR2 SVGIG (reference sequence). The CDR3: CAWSVSGGTDTQYF. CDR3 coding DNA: TGTGCCTGGAGTGTCTCAGGGGGCACAGATACGCAGTATTTT.

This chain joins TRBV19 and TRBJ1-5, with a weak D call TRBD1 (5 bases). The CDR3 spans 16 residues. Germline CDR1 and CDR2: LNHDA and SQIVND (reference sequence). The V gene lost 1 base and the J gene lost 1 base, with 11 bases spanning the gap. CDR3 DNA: TGTGCCAGTAGTATAGTTCAGGGTTGGAGCAATCAGCCCCAGCATTTT. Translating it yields CASSIVQGWSNQPQHF.

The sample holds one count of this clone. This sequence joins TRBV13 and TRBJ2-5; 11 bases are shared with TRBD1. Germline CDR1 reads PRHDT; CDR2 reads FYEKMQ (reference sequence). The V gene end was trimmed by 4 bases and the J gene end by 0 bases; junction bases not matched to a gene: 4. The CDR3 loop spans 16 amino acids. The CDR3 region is CASSSGTGGDQETQYF. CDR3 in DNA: TGTGCCAGCAGCTCAGGGACAGGGGGAGACCAAGAGACCCAGTACTTC.

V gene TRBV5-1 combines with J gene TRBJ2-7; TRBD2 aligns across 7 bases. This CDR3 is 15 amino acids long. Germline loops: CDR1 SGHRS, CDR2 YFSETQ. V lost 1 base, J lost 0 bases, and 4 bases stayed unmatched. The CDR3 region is CASSLWRESSYEQYF. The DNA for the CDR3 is TGCGCCAGCAGCTTGTGGCGGGAGAGCTCCTACGAGCAGTACTTC.

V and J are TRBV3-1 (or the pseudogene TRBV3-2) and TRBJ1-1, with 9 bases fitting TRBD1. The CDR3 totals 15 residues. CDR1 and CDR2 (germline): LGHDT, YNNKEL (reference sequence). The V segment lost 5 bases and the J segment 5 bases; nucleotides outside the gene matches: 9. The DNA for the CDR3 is TGTGCCAGCAGCTCCACAGGGGGCTGGAGGACTGAAGCTTTCTTT. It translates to CASSSTGGWRTEAFF.

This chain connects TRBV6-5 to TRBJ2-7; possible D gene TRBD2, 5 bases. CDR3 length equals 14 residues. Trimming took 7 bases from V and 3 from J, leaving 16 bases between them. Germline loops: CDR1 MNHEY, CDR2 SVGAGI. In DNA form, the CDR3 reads TGTGCCAGCACCTTCCGCCGGGGTAACTACGAGCAGTACTTC. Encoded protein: CASTFRRGNYEQYF.